This T cell receptor (beta chain) was retrieved from a study of identical twins (dated by TCRdb to the mid-2010s). About the full investigation: To test whether fetal clonotypes persist, the study used deep sequencing on TCR alpha and beta repertoires from monozygotic twins, unrelated adults of various ages, and cord blood. Replicate twin experiments were performed at different times using different library preparation protocols to rule out contamination. Study-level results and caveats: Compared with coincidental sharing between unrelated individuals, out-of-frame TCR alpha sequences shared between twins had an excess of sequences with low generation probability. In monozygotic twins, out-of-frame TCR alpha sharing was systematically underestimated by recombination models, although the models agreed with sharing between unrelated individuals. Because the same donors could not be followed over many years, the conclusions depended on cross-sectional statistical analysis. Fewer insertions were carried by abundant cord blood beta clonotypes; a weaker similar trend was observed in young adult naive repertoires, while no such trend was observed in memory repertoires. Zero-insertion analyses could be partly confounded by invariant T cells such as MAIT and iNKT, although diverse VJ usage argued against such confounding for most clonotypes. In beta out-of-frame sequences, excess twin sharing was weaker, because having fewer shared sequences lowered the signal-to-noise ratio.

This clonotype occurred many times. Its antigen specificity is not known. No base quality information exists; no much larger clone differs at one position. All donors were healthy Caucasians. Three pairs of female monozygotic twins, all aged about 18 to 29 years, were included in the twin cohort. Peripheral blood mononuclear cells were the source from which RNA for the TCR libraries was isolated. The receptor library was made with 5' RACE. Sequencing relied on an Illumina HiSeq 2000. A universal primer binding site was introduced by template switching, and a unique molecular identifier was present in the final cDNA, enabling accurate counting of TCR cDNA molecules. Specific primers in the conserved constant-segment region were used to synthesize first-strand cDNA for the TCR alpha and beta chains. To control for contamination, every cDNA library carried two barcodes: a SMART-Mk sample barcode plus Illumina barcodes. TruSeq adapter sequences, together with Illumina sample barcodes, were added in two successive PCR steps. The Illumina HiSeq platform was used with custom primers to sequence TCR alpha and beta cDNA libraries. The paper's data handling went like this. MiGEC processed the raw reads to extract unique molecular identifiers, while MiXCR was used to determine the CDR3 positions. For each individual, recombination models were inferred using an EM algorithm with the repgenHMM and IGoR tools. The analysis of shared clonotypes was done with the tcR package in R, with sharing normalized by the product of cloneset sizes. To study raw recombination without the effects of thymic and clonal selection, out-of-frame nonproductive sequences were analyzed. TCRdb took the public reads, trimmed them with fastp at Q25, ran MiXCR for clone calling and kept in-frame beta chains. Rows are combined by CDR3 protein, so each entry shows the most common genes and DNA. The V and J calls shown here were made by TCRdb, not taken from the authors' results. The sample yields nearly 650,000 distinct CDR3 sequences; 7.1% were counted once. Together, the top ten hold 1.6% of the sample.

In addition, the sample was reused for a study of yellow fever vaccine responses in identical twins. The second study, in turn, reports: The T cell response to vaccination in identical twins was reported by the authors to appear partly convergent and partly personalized. The study precisely tracked vaccine-responding T cell clones in identical twins.

Input material: PBMCs. This receptor was obtained from a woman between 18 and 29 years old in good health.

Here the CDR3 is given as CASSVVNTGANVLTF. The nucleotide sequence reads as follows: TGTGCCAGCAGCGTAGTAAATACTGGGGCCAACGTCCTGACTTTC. Recombination connected TRBV9 to TRBJ2-6, with the D gene not clear enough to name. The CDR3 sequence holds 15 residues, the cysteine and phenylalanine included. The CDR3 DNA has 45 bases and is translated from base 1. CDR1 is given as SGDLS and CDR2 as YYNGEE, both from the germline V gene. V lost 0 bases and J lost 2 bases; the stretch between them is 6 bases long. With the rest looked up from the reference TRBV9 and TRBJ2-6 genes rather than sequenced, the full variable domain is DSGVTQTPKHLITATGQRVTLRCSPRSGDLSVYWYQQSLDQGLQFLIQYYNGEERAKGNILERFSAQQFPDLHSELNLSSLELGDSALYFCASSVVNTGANVLTFGAGSRLTVL.